This entry is about one TCR beta chain. Its antigen is undetermined. These data come from a study of T cell responses to AZD1222 COVID-19 vaccine. Clones were sequenced by immunoSEQ multiplex PCR, and TCRdb holds only the in-frame ones, with some missing. The repertoire holds approximately 160,000 clones, around 91% seen once, with approximately 5% in the top ten. Study-level findings and limits: Clonal diversity may have been underestimated, and the donors were mostly white British, with more females than males. Baseline serostatus was positive in only six AZD1222 recipients.

The receptor's source is an adult in good health. Sequencing was performed on peripheral blood, taken on day 0 of AZD1222 vaccination.

The DNA for the CDR3 is TGTGCCAGCAGCTTGGAAGAGGGCCAGGTCGAGCAGTACTTC. It codes for CASSLEEGQVEQYF. V usage is TRBV5-4 and J usage is TRBJ2-7; a weak D match, TRBD2 (5 bases). CDR1 is SGHNT, CDR2 YYREEE, per germline (reference sequence). This CDR3 is built from 14 residues. Trimming pared 0 bases from V and 6 bases from J, leaving 13 bases between.